One and the same sample provided the 27 T cell receptor beta chains below, sequenced in a study of PD-1 blockade in classical Hodgkin lymphoma. Assay used: immunoSEQ multiplex PCR; TCRdb lists only in-frame clones, some missing. This table has tens of thousands of clones, roughly 89% appearing once. Brentuximab vedotin exposure varied among the patients, all of whom had relapsed after autologous stem cell transplantation. This material consisted of peripheral blood mononuclear cells (PBMCs), taken before the second cycle of nivolumab. The source of these receptors is a human donor with classical Hodgkin lymphoma.

This sequence joins TRBV6-6 and TRBJ2-7; D unclear. V was pared by 0 bases and J by 0 bases, with 6 bases between. Germline lookup yields CDR1 MNHNY and CDR2 SVGAGI (reference sequence). The CDR3 spans 14 residues. Written as DNA, the CDR3 is TGTGCCAGCAGTTACTCGAGGAGCTCCTACGAGCAGTACTTC. It codes for CASSYSRSSYEQYF.

The CDR3 loop is CASSIGETEAFF. In DNA, the CDR3 is TGTGCCAGTAGTATTGGGGAGACTGAAGCTTTCTTT. V gene TRBV19 combines with J gene TRBJ1-1, with D uncertain. The CDR3 extends over 12 amino acids. V was shortened by 3 bases and J by 5 bases, with 7 bases between the two germline ends. The germline V gene encodes CDR1 LNHDA and CDR2 SQIVND (reference sequence).

The chain combines TRBV30 with TRBJ2-7; 8 bases map to TRBD2. V trimming: 3 bases; J trimming: 2 bases; junction bases outside the gene matches: 3. The CDR3 totals 13 residues. Germline-derived CDR1 and CDR2 are GTSNPN and SVGIG (reference sequence). CDR3 nucleotide sequence: TGTGCCTGGAGGTTTAGCGGGGCCTACGAGCAGTACTTC. It translates to CAWRFSGAYEQYF.

This chain joins TRBV13 and TRBJ2-3, with D possibly TRBD2 on 7 matching bases. V lost 5 bases and J 4 bases, leaving 16 bases between the germline ends. Germline CDR1 PRHDT, CDR2 FYEKMQ (reference sequence). CDR3 length: 15 amino acids. In DNA, the CDR3 is TGTGCCAGCAGCCCCCCCGCCGGGGGGCCAGATACGCAGTATTTT. As protein: CASSPPAGGPDTQYF.

The chain combines TRBV5-5 with TRBJ1-4; no definite D call. Germline-derived CDR1 and CDR2 are SGHKS and YYEKEE (reference sequence). Trimming took off 3 bases at V and 5 bases at J, with 11 bases between the two ends. There are 14 residues in the CDR3. The CDR3 here is CASSYTELNEKLFF. In DNA, the CDR3 is TGTGCCAGCAGCTATACAGAACTCAATGAAAAACTGTTTTTT.

The sample holds one count of this clone. This chain links TRBV5-8 with TRBJ2-7; the D is unclear. V was cut by 1 base and J by 2 bases, with 7 bases left in between. The CDR3 contains 13 residues. CDR1 is SGHTS, CDR2 YDEGEE, per germline. Written as DNA, the CDR3 is TGTGCCAGCAGCTTGTACCAGGCCTACGAGCAGTACTTC. It specifies CASSLYQAYEQYF.

The chain links TRBV28 to TRBJ1-2, with TRBD1 matching over 10 bases. CDR3 length: 15 amino acids. The germline V gene encodes CDR1 MDHEN and CDR2 SYDVKM. Losses at the gene ends were 3 bases for V and 5 bases for J; bases not matched to a gene: 6. CDR3 amino acids: CASSFGDRGLYGYTF. The CDR3 nucleotides are TGTGCCAGCAGTTTCGGAGACAGGGGGCTTTATGGCTACACCTTC.

This clone showed up just once. The chain joins TRBV18 to TRBJ2-5; no clear D gene. The CDR3 length is 14 residues. Germline V gene lookup returns CDR1 KGHSH and CDR2 LQKENI. The V and J ends lost 0 bases and 2 bases respectively, with 7 bases between them. The CDR3 coding sequence is TGTGCCAGCTCACCACCGTCCACTCAAGAGACCCAGTACTTC. It codes for CASSPPSTQETQYF.

The chain uses TRBV10-2 and TRBJ1-5; tentatively, D is TRBD1 (6 bases). The V and J ends lost 6 bases and 3 bases respectively, with 9 bases between them. Germline V lookup: CDR1 WSHSY, CDR2 SAAADI. The CDR3 spans 13 residues. CDR3 DNA sequence: TGCGCCAGCAGGGACAGCCTCAATCAGCCCCAGCATTTT. Amino acids: CASRDSLNQPQHF.

Only one count was recorded for this clone. Here the CDR3 reads CASSENGLGNTIYF. The CDR3 DNA follows: TGTGCCAGCAGTGAAAACGGGCTTGGAAACACCATATATTTT. The rearrangement links TRBV2 to TRBJ1-3; no clear D gene. V was pared by 2 bases and J by 3 bases, with 8 bases between. CDR1 is SNHLY and CDR2 is FYNNEI in the germline V gene. The CDR3 has 14 amino acids.

This chain uses TRBV2 with TRBJ1-1, with D perhaps TRBD1 (5 bases). V was shortened by 4 bases and J by 0 bases, with 6 bases between the two germline ends. From germline, CDR1 is SNHLY and CDR2 FYNNEI. The CDR3 extends over 13 amino acids. The CDR3 spells CASSGQMNTEAFF. The CDR3 bases are TGTGCCAGCAGTGGACAGATGAACACTGAAGCTTTCTTT.

The V call is TRBV6-6, the J call TRBJ1-2; 7 bases are shared with TRBD1. Trimming took 11 bases from V and 8 from J; bases not matched to a gene: 14. The germline V gene encodes CDR1 MNHNY and CDR2 SVGAGI (reference sequence). The CDR3 consists of 13 residues. The CDR3 spells CACMVGDRKGYTF. The CDR3 nucleotides are TGTGCCTGCATGGTGGGGGACAGAAAAGGCTACACCTTC.

The chain recombines TRBV18 with TRBJ2-7, with D unresolved. Trimming took off 3 bases at V and 0 bases at J, with 3 bases between the two ends. The length of the CDR3 is 12 residues. Germline values: CDR1 KGHSH, CDR2 LQKENI. CDR3 bases: TGTGCCAGCTCACCCAACTCCTACGAGCAGTACTTC. Amino acid sequence: CASSPNSYEQYF.

The chain uses TRBV5-1 and TRBJ1-2; 7 bases fit TRBD1. There are 14 residues in the CDR3. Germline V gene data show CDR1 as SGHRS and CDR2 as YFSETQ. The trim removed 4 bases at V and 4 bases at J, leaving 7 bases unmatched. CDR3 bases: TGCGCCAGCAGCGAGGGGGACAGTTCCTATGGCTACACCTTC. Protein sequence: CASSEGDSSYGYTF.

This sequence joins TRBV7-9 and TRBJ2-7; D uncertain. Between the trimmed V and J ends, which lost 5 bases and 7 bases, there was a span of 12 bases. Germline V gene lookup returns CDR1 SEHNR and CDR2 FQNEAQ (reference sequence). CDR3 length: 12 amino acids. CDR3 sequence reads: CASSKSSREQYF. As DNA, the CDR3 is TGTGCCAGCAGCAAGTCTTCAAGGGAGCAGTACTTC.

V usage is TRBV5-1 and J usage is TRBJ2-1; tentatively, D is TRBD1 (5 bases). The CDR3 sequence is 18 residues long. Germline V gene lookup returns CDR1 SGHRS and CDR2 YFSETQ. V dropped 1 base and J dropped 2 bases, with 19 bases sitting between them. CDR3 nucleotides: TGCGCCAGCAGCTTGTTCCCCGACAGCCAAATTCCCTACAATGAGCAGTTCTTC. It encodes CASSLFPDSQIPYNEQFF.

V is TRBV6-1 and J is TRBJ1-2; D perhaps matches TRBD1 (6 bases). Germline values: CDR1 MNHNS, CDR2 SASEGT. V lost 2 bases and J 7 bases, leaving 17 bases between the germline ends. The CDR3 is made up of 15 amino acids. The CDR3 here is CASSESGGRSSGYTF. DNA of the CDR3: TGTGCCAGCAGTGAAAGCGGGGGGCGGAGTTCTGGCTACACCTTC.

The chain has TRBV7-3 and TRBJ1-3; possibly TRBD1 for D (5 bases). CDR3 size: 15 residues. CDR1 and CDR2 from the germline V gene are SGHTA and FQGTGA. Trimming took 3 bases from V and 1 from J, leaving 10 bases between them. The CDR3 protein is CASSFARVSGNTIYF. The CDR3, as DNA: TGTGCCAGCAGCTTCGCCAGGGTATCTGGAAACACCATATATTTT.

This chain uses TRBV4-2 with TRBJ1-1, with D possibly TRBD1 on 5 matching bases. V was pared by 2 bases and J by 2 bases, with 12 bases between. CDR1 is LGHNA, CDR2 YNFKEQ, per germline. The CDR3 covers 15 residues. The CDR3 sequence is CASSQQIQANTEAFF. DNA for the CDR3: TGTGCCAGCAGCCAACAAATACAGGCAAACACTGAAGCTTTCTTT.

This clone has just a few counts. This sequence joins TRBV6-5 and TRBJ1-6; D gene unclear. The germline V gene encodes CDR1 MNHEY and CDR2 SVGAGI. The germline V and J ends were trimmed by 9 bases and 7 bases, with 10 bases remaining between them. This CDR3 contains 12 residues. CDR3 amino acids: CASCGINSPLHF. In nucleotides, the CDR3 is TGTGCCAGTTGTGGCATAAATTCACCCCTCCACTTT.

This clone was seen a single time. The V and J genes are TRBV27 and TRBJ2-1; no clear D. The CDR3 spans 14 residues. Per the germline V gene, CDR1 is MNHEY and CDR2 is SMNVEV (reference sequence). V dropped 3 bases and J dropped 4 bases, with 10 bases sitting between them. The CDR3 nucleotides are TGTGCCAGCAGTTTTTTCTTGGGGTACAATGAGCAGTTCTTC. Translation gives CASSFFLGYNEQFF.

The chain carries TRBV12-5 and TRBJ2-3, with D hard to call. Per the germline V gene, CDR1 is LGHNT and CDR2 is FRNRAP. The CDR3 is 14 residues long. The germline V and J ends were trimmed by 6 bases and 3 bases, with 13 bases remaining between them. DNA for the CDR3: TGTGCTAGTGGGCCAGGAGACCCTACAGATACGCAGTATTTT. This gives the protein CASGPGDPTDTQYF.

The chain couples TRBV5-4 to TRBJ2-5; D not certain. The V gene's germline CDR1 is SGHNT and CDR2 YYREEE (reference sequence). CDR3 length equals 13 residues. V was pared by 0 bases and J by 4 bases, with 7 bases between. The CDR3 sequence is CASSLVGGETQYF. The CDR3 DNA reads TGTGCCAGCAGCTTGGTGGGTGGAGAGACCCAGTACTTC.

The chain carries TRBV9 and TRBJ2-2; D gene ambiguous. The germline V and J ends were trimmed by 0 bases and 6 bases, with 9 bases remaining between them. Germline CDR1 and CDR2: SGDLS and YYNGEE. The CDR3 length is 14 residues. The CDR3 sequence is CASSVGSSPGELFF. The CDR3 DNA sequence: TGTGCCAGCAGCGTAGGTTCGAGTCCCGGGGAGCTGTTTTTT.

The rearrangement uses TRBV27 and TRBJ1-5; D unclear. The CDR3 is 13 amino acids. V lost 3 bases and J 5 bases, leaving 8 bases between the germline ends. CDR1 is MNHEY and CDR2 is SMNVEV in the germline V gene (reference sequence). The CDR3 region is CASSFSGDQPQHF. Written as DNA, the CDR3 is TGTGCCAGCAGTTTTAGCGGGGATCAGCCCCAGCATTTT.

Turning to this clone: The sample holds other DNA sequences that translate to the same CDR3. The chain carries TRBV5-1 and TRBJ2-1, with 7 bases identical to TRBD1. Germline assignment: CDR1 SGHRS and CDR2 YFSETQ. The CDR3 has 13 amino acids. Germline trimming cut 1 base from V and 6 bases from J; bases unmatched to any gene: 1. For the CDR3, the DNA is TGCGCCAGCAGCTTGCGACAGGGCAATGAGCAGTTCTTC. It encodes CASSLRQGNEQFF.

The rearrangement joins TRBV10-3 to TRBJ2-1; D not resolved. The CDR3 is 12 amino acids. V dropped 2 bases and J dropped 15 bases, with 14 bases sitting between them. From germline, CDR1 is ENHRY and CDR2 SYGVKD. CDR3 coding DNA: TGTGCCATCAGTGAGGACGCTCGGGTGGGGTTCTTC. This sequence encodes CAISEDARVGFF.